What follows describes a single T cell receptor beta chain. Its antigen is unknown. Library preparation (for TCRbeta) was performed with unique molecular identifiers. Each CDR3 protein is one row after TCRdb ran MiXCR on the PCR reads. Of hundreds of thousands of distinct CDR3 sequences in the sample, around 13% are singletons; the top ten hold 0.79%. The data belong to a study of T-cell reconstitution after alpha-beta-depleted transplantation in children. Study-level results: Day-60 TCRbeta diversity that was high in some patients was derived from surviving recipient T cells and thymic progenitors. The study reportedly traced alpha-beta T cells about two months after transplant to several hundred expanded graft clones. T-cell numbers and diversity one year post-transplant derived largely from freshly generated T cells.

This CDR3 is 13 amino acids long. Per the germline V gene, CDR1 is DFQATT and CDR2 is SNEGSKA (reference sequence). V dropped 1 base and J dropped 10 bases, with 14 bases sitting between them. The genes are TRBV20-1 and TRBJ2-1; TRBD1 might be the D (5 bases). This specimen consisted of PBMCs, obtained before TCRalphabeta/CD19-depleted stem cell transplant. The sequence derives from a girl aged 2 to 10 with congenital amegakaryocytic thrombocytopenia, due to receive a stem cell transplant. The CDR3 spells CSARAPGTGEQFF. The CDR3 DNA sequence: TGCAGTGCTAGAGCTCCTGGAACAGGAGAGCAGTTCTTC.